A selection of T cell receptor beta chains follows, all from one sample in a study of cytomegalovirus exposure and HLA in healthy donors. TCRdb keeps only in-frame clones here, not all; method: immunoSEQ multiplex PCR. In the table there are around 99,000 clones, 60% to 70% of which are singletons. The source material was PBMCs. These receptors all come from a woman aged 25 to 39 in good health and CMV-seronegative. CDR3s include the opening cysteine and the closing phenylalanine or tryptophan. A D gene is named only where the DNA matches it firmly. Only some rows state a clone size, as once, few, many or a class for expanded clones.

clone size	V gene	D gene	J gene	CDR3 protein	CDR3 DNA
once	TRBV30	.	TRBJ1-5	CAWGMRASNQPQHF	TGTGCCTGGGGGATGAGGGCGAGCAATCAGCCCCAGCATTTT
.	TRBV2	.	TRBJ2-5	CASRAGQGQETQYF	TGTGCCAGCAGGGCCGGCCAGGGCCAAGAGACCCAGTACTTC
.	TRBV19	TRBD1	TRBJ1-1	CASGLGQGALDTEAFF	TGTGCCAGCGGGCTTGGACAGGGGGCTTTGGACACTGAAGCTTTCTTT
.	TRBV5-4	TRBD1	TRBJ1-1	CASSVGQYGTEAFF	TGTGCCAGCAGCGTGGGACAGTACGGCACTGAAGCTTTCTTT
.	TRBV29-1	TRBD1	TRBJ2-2	CSVVQGANTGELFF	TGCAGCGTTGTGCAGGGGGCGAACACCGGGGAGCTGTTTTTT
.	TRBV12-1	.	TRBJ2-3	CASSLLYQALSTDTQYF	TGTGCCAGCAGCTTGCTCTATCAGGCCCTTAGCACAGATACGCAGTATTTT
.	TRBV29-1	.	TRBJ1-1	CSVEGRENTEAFF	TGCAGCGTTGAAGGGCGGGAGAACACTGAAGCTTTCTTT
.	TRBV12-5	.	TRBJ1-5	CASGLVQGTGNQPQHF	TGTGCTAGTGGTTTGGTGCAGGGGACGGGCAATCAGCCCCAGCATTTT
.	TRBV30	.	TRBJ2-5	CAWTSPGHSTGETQYF	TGTGCCTGGACGAGTCCGGGACACTCCACGGGGGAGACCCAGTACTTC
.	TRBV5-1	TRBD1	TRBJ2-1	CASSLFADRGGNEQFF	TGCGCCAGCAGCTTGTTCGCGGACAGGGGAGGGAATGAGCAGTTCTTC
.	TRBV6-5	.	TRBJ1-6	CASSYSDAGNSPLHF	TGTGCCAGCAGTTACTCAGATGCAGGGAATTCACCCCTCCACTTT
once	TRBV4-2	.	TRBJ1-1	CASSQGSGVETEAFF	TGTGCCAGCAGCCAAGGGTCGGGGGTCGAGACTGAAGCTTTCTTT
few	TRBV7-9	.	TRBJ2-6	CASSFWLSGANVLTF	TGTGCCAGCAGCTTTTGGCTTTCTGGGGCCAACGTCCTGACTTTC
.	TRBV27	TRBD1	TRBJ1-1	CASSARGQDTEAFF	TGTGCCAGCAGTGCAAGGGGGCAGGACACTGAAGCTTTCTTT
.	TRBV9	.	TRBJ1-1	CASSEFRVVRTEAFF	TGTGCCAGCAGCGAATTCAGGGTGGTGAGAACTGAAGCTTTCTTT
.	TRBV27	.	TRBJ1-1	CASTGDPSTEAFF	TGTGCCAGCACGGGGGACCCATCCACTGAAGCTTTCTTT